This TCR beta chain was obtained from a study of early T cells in non-severe SARS-CoV-2 infection. Study background: Bulk RNA from unsorted whole blood was sequenced; chains were unpaired.

Unique molecular identifier tags were affixed to discrete cDNA molecules. MiXCR, run by TCRdb on the 5' RACE reads, gives a single entry per CDR3 protein. This sample has tens of thousands of distinct CDR3 sequences, with 8.9% found just once. With regard to this clonotype: Its antigen is unknown.

Points from the study as a whole: In VDJdb matching, anti-spike CD8 responses were favored while private and CD4 specificities went missing.

Germline loops: CDR1 SGDLS, CDR2 YYNGEE. V lost 0 bases and J lost 6, with 11 bases in between. The length of the CDR3 is 14 residues. The TCR sequence derives from an adult who was a healthcare worker with PCR-confirmed SARS-CoV-2 infection or an uninfected control (not recorded which). This chain connects TRBV9 to TRBJ2-3; TRBD2 might be the D (5 bases). Sequenced sample: whole blood. In nucleotides, the CDR3 is TGTGCCAGCAGCGTAGATCCCGGGATTGATACGCAGTATTTT. Translation: CASSVDPGIDTQYF.